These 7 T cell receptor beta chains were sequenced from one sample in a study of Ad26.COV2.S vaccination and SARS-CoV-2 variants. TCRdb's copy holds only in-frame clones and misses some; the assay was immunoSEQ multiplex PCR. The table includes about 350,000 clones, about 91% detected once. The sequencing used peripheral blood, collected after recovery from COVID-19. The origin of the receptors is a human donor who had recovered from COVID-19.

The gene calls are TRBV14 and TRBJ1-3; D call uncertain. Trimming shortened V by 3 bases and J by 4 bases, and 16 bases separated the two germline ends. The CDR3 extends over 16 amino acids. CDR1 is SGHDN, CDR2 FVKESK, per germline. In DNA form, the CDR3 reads TGTGCCAGCAGCCAGGGTATGGTCGCAGTCGGAAACACCATATATTTT. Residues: CASSQGMVAVGNTIYF.

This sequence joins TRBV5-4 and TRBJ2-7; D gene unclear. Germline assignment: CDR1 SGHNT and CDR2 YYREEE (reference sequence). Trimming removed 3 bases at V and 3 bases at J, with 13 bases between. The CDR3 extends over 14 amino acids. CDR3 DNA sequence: TGTGCCAGCAGCTCGATAGAGGACCTCTACGAGCAGTACTTC. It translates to CASSSIEDLYEQYF. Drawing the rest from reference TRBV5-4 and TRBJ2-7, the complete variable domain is ETGVTQSPTHLIKTRGQQVTLRCSSQSGHNTVSWYQQALGQGPQFIFQYYREEENGRGNFPPRFSGLQFPNYSSELNVNALELDDSALYLCASSSIEDLYEQYFGPGTRLTVT.

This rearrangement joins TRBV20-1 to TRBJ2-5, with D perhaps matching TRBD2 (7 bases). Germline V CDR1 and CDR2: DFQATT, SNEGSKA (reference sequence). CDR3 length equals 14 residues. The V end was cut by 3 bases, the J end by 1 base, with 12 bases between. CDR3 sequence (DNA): TGCAGTGCTAGTGGGGGGGGCGGCCAAGAGACCCAGTACTTC. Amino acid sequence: CSASGGGGQETQYF.

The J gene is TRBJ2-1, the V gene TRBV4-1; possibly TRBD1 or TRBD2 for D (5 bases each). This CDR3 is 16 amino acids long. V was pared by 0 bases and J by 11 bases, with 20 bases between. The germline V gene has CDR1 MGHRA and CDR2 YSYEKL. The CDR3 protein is CASSQDLLGSGTKQFF. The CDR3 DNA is TGCGCCAGCAGCCAAGATCTCTTGGGGTCGGGGACGAAGCAGTTCTTC.

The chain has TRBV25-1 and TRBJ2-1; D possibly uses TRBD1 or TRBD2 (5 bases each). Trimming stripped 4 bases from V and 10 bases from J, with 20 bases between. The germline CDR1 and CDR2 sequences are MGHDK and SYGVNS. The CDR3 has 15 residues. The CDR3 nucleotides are TGTGCCAGCAGTGGCCCTGGGACGTCGATGTTGGAGCAGTTCTTC. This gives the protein CASSGPGTSMLEQFF. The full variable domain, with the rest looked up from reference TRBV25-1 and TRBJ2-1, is EADIYQTPRYLVIGTGKKITLECSQTMGHDKMYWYQQDPGMELHLIHYSYGVNSTEKGDLSSESTVSRIRTEHFPLTLESARPSHTSQYLCASSGPGTSMLEQFFGPGTRLTVL.

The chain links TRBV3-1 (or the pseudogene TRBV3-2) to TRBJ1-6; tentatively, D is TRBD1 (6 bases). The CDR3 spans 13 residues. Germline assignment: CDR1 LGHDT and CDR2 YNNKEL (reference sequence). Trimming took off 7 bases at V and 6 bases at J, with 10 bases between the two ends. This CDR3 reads CASNQGTNSPLHF. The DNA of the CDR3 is TGTGCCAGCAACCAGGGGACTAATTCACCCCTCCACTTT.

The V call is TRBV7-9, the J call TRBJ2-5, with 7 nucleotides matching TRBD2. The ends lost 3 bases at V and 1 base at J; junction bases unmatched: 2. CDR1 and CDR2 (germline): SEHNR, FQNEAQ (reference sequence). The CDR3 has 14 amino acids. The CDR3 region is CASSFGGGQETQYF. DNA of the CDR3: TGTGCCAGCAGCTTTGGGGGGGGCCAAGAGACCCAGTACTTC.